This entry lists 15 T cell receptor beta chains sequenced from one sample in a study of shared clonotypes between healthy human individuals. Assay used: immunoSEQ multiplex PCR; TCRdb lists only in-frame clones, some missing. This sample has roughly 2.4 million clones, with 90% to 96% found just once. The sequencing sample was made of naive CD4+ T cells sorted from blood. As for subset: CD45RA+ positively selected. The source is a man between 18 and 35 years old in good health.

V usage is TRBV10-3 and J usage is TRBJ2-1, with no clear D. Trimming took 2 bases from V and 6 from J, leaving 14 bases between them. This CDR3 is 15 amino acids long. Per the germline V gene, CDR1 is ENHRY and CDR2 is SYGVKD. CDR3 DNA: TGTGCCATCAGTGAGGAAGGGCAGAGATTCAATGAGCAGTTCTTC. This sequence encodes CAISEEGQRFNEQFF.

The chain combines TRBV29-1 with TRBJ1-5, with no clear D. The V gene lost 5 bases and the J gene lost 3 bases, with 11 bases spanning the gap. The CDR3 covers 13 residues. Germline assignment: CDR1 SQVTM and CDR2 ANQGSEA. DNA for the CDR3: TGCAGCGTTTCTGGTGGCGCCAATCAGCCCCAGCATTTT. Encoded protein: CSVSGGANQPQHF.

The chain couples TRBV5-1 to TRBJ2-5, with D tentatively TRBD1 or TRBD2 (6 bases each). The germline CDR1 and CDR2 sequences are SGHRS and YFSETQ. V lost 3 bases and J lost 1, with 16 bases in between. The CDR3 spans 16 residues. CDR3 in DNA: TGCGCCAGCAGCTGGGGACGGGGGCTACGCCAAGAGACCCAGTACTTC. Protein product: CASSWGRGLRQETQYF.

The genes are TRBV4-3 and TRBJ1-2; a possible D gene is TRBD1 (5 bases). The CDR3 spans 15 residues. Germline CDR1 LGHNA, CDR2 YSLEER. Trimming removed 1 base at V and 4 bases at J, with 13 bases between. CDR3: CASSQVNQGSYGYTF. CDR3 bases: TGCGCCAGCAGCCAAGTCAATCAGGGCTCCTATGGCTACACCTTC.

Worth noting for this clone: Within the sample, other DNA sequences also encode this same CDR3. J is TRBJ1-5 and V is TRBV7-9, with no clear D. Trimming took off 1 base at V and 6 bases at J, with 4 bases between the two ends. The CDR3 is 12 residues long. Germline values: CDR1 SEHNR, CDR2 FQNEAQ (reference sequence). The CDR3 spells CASSLGGQPQHF. The CDR3 nucleotides are TGTGCCAGCAGCTTAGGCGGTCAGCCCCAGCATTTT.

This chain connects TRBV27 to TRBJ2-3; 10 bases agree with TRBD2. Trimming removed 5 bases from V and 2 bases from J; junction bases left unmatched: 7. The CDR3 runs to 16 residues. Germline V gene data show CDR1 as MNHEY and CDR2 as SMNVEV (reference sequence). CDR3 loop: CASSPLAGDSTDTQYF. CDR3 bases: TGTGCCAGCAGTCCGCTAGCGGGGGATTCCACAGATACGCAGTATTTT.

This rearrangement joins TRBV2 to TRBJ2-1; 10 bases align to TRBD2. J lost 9 bases, V lost 7 bases, and 12 bases had no gene match. CDR1 is SNHLY and CDR2 is FYNNEI in the germline V gene. The CDR3 is 15 amino acids. The CDR3 coding sequence is TGTGCCAGCATTCTAGCGGGGGCCCTTAGGAGTGAGCAGTTCTTC. Amino acid sequence: CASILAGALRSEQFF.

The V gene is TRBV28, the J gene TRBJ2-5; either TRBD1 or TRBD2 may supply D (6 bases each). Trimming removed 8 bases at V and 4 bases at J, with 26 bases between. Looked up from germline, CDR1 is MDHEN and CDR2 is SYDVKM. This CDR3 has 17 amino acids. The CDR3 here is CASYKGGKGAYGETQYF. DNA for the CDR3: TGTGCCAGCTATAAGGGGGGCAAGGGAGCATACGGAGAGACCCAGTACTTC.

The CDR3 coding sequence is TGTGCCAGCAGTCCCCCGGGGAGGTGGGACACTGAAGCTTTCTTT. Translation gives CASSPPGRWDTEAFF. The genes are TRBV28 and TRBJ1-1, with D unresolved. Germline V gives CDR1 MDHEN, CDR2 SYDVKM. Trimming took 5 bases from V and 3 from J, leaving 16 bases between them. The CDR3 length is 15 residues. Complete variable domain (other parts from reference TRBV28 and TRBJ1-1): DVKVTQSSRYLVKRTGEKVFLECVQDMDHENMFWYRQDPGLGLRLIYFSYDVKMKEKGDIPEGYSVSREKKERFSLILESASTNQTSMYLCASSPPGRWDTEAFFGQGTRLTVV.

In its sample, this clone was seen once. J is TRBJ1-5 and V is TRBV18; the D is unclear. The CDR3 runs to 16 residues. V lost 3 bases and J lost 3, with 15 bases in between. Germline CDR1 KGHSH, CDR2 LQKENI. CDR3 coding DNA: TGTGCCAGCTCACCCTCGACCCTGGGGATCAATCAGCCCCAGCATTTT. It specifies CASSPSTLGINQPQHF.

The rearrangement joins TRBV6-1 to TRBJ2-2; tentatively, D is TRBD1 (5 bases). V lost 6 bases and J 0 bases, leaving 11 bases between the germline ends. CDR3 length equals 15 residues. Looked up from germline, CDR1 is MNHNS and CDR2 is SASEGT. CDR3 protein: CASRLTASNTGELFF. CDR3 nucleotide sequence: TGTGCCAGCAGGCTGACAGCCTCGAACACCGGGGAGCTGTTTTTT.

The gene calls are TRBV19 and TRBJ1-5; 7 bases match TRBD1. Germline V gives CDR1 LNHDA, CDR2 SQIVND (reference sequence). CDR3 length equals 14 residues. The V and J ends lost 3 bases and 7 bases, in that order; junction bases with no gene match: 6. The CDR3 is CASSMAGGRQPQHF. CDR3 DNA sequence: TGTGCCAGTAGTATGGCAGGGGGAAGACAGCCCCAGCATTTT.

The rearrangement links TRBV7-8 to TRBJ2-2; D assignment may be TRBD1 or TRBD2 (5 bases each). This CDR3 is 15 amino acids long. Germline V gives CDR1 SGHVS, CDR2 FQNEAQ. Trimming took off 3 bases at V and 6 bases at J, with 14 bases between the two ends. CDR3 coding DNA: TGTGCCAGCAGCTTGGGGACCGTGGGATCCGGGGAGCTGTTTTTT. Translation: CASSLGTVGSGELFF.

The rearrangement links TRBV6-4 to TRBJ1-6; D not certain. V gave up 0 bases and J gave up 7 bases, with 10 bases separating them. This CDR3 has 15 amino acids. The germline V gene encodes CDR1 MRHNA and CDR2 SNTAGT. CDR3 nucleotides: TGTGCCAGCAGTGACTCCGCAGGTCACAATTCACCCCTCCACTTT. It specifies CASSDSAGHNSPLHF.

CDR3 residues: CARSLVVGREGRSYNEQFF. CDR3 in DNA: TGTGCCAGAAGCTTGGTAGTTGGGCGGGAGGGCCGCTCCTACAATGAGCAGTTCTTC. The chain uses TRBV5-3 and TRBJ2-1; 9 nucleotides align to TRBD2. TRBV5-3 is flagged as an ORF with uncertain function. CDR3 size: 19 residues. The V segment lost 0 bases and the J segment 0 bases; nucleotides outside the gene matches: 10.